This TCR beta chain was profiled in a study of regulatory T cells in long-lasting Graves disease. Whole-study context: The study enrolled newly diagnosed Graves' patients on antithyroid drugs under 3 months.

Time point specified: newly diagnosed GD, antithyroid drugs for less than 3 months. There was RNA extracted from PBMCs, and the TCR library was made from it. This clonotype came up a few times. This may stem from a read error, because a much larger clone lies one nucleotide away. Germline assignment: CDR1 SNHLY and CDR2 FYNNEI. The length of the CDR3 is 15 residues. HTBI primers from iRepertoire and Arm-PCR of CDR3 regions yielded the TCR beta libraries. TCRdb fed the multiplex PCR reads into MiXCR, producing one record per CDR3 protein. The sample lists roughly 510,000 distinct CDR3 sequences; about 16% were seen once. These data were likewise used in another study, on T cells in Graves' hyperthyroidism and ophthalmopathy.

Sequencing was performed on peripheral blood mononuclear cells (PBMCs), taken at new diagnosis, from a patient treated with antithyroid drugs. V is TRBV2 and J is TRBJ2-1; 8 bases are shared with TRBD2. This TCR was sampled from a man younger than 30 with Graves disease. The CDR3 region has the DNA TGTGCCAGCACAGAAGCGGGAGCGGTAGGGAATGAGCAGCTCTTC. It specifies CASTEAGAVGNEQLF.